The 3 T cell receptor beta chains presented below share a single source sample, sequenced in a study of shared T cell receptors in the human thymus. Using immunoSEQ multiplex PCR, the repertoire was profiled, and TCRdb retains in-frame clones only, with some absent. The sample shows some 760,000 clones, 80% to 90% of them seen only once. The same sample was also used in a study of human thymus T cells.

Sequencing used thymocytes. The receptors were sampled from a girl under three years old with a congenital heart defect.

The rearrangement joins TRBV27 to TRBJ2-1; TRBD1 aligns across 8 bases. CDR3 size: 16 residues. The V and J ends lost 2 bases and 2 bases, in that order; junction bases with no gene match: 5. Per the germline V gene, CDR1 is MNHEY and CDR2 is SMNVEV (reference sequence). Here the CDR3 reads CASSLIGQGPYNEQFF. In nucleotides, the CDR3 is TGTGCCAGCAGTTTAATAGGACAGGGACCCTACAATGAGCAGTTCTTC.

This chain joins TRBV7-2 and TRBJ2-2; D may be TRBD2 (6 bases). The CDR3 has 18 amino acids. V lost 8 bases, J lost 6 bases, and 28 bases lay in between. The germline V gene encodes CDR1 SGHTA and CDR2 FQGNSA. CDR3 DNA: TGTGCCAGCGGACAACTAGGCGGGACTGGACCTGGATCCGGGGAGCTGTTTTTT. Its protein product is CASGQLGGTGPGSGELFF.

The J gene is TRBJ2-6, the V gene TRBV5-6, with TRBD2 identical over 8 bases. CDR1 and CDR2 (germline): SGHDT, YYEEEE. The CDR3 is made up of 19 amino acids. V lost 0 bases to trimming and J lost 2 bases; unmatched junction nucleotides: 10. CDR3 region: CASSLALWFGGAGANVLTF. In DNA form, the CDR3 reads TGTGCCAGCAGCTTGGCACTGTGGTTCGGGGGGGCTGGGGCCAACGTCCTGACTTTC. Supplemented by reference TRBV5-6 and TRBJ2-6, the full variable domain reads DAGVTQSPTHLIKTRGQQVTLRCSPKSGHDTVSWYQQALGQGPQFIFQYYEEEERQRGNFPDRFSGHQFPNYSSELNVNALLLGDSALYLCASSLALWFGGAGANVLTFGAGSRLTVL.